This passage covers 17 T cell receptor beta chains from one sample sequenced in a study of T cells after yellow fever vaccination. TCRdb reprocessed the 5' RACE reads via MiXCR and lists one record per CDR3 protein. The sample gives about 330,000 distinct CDR3 sequences, roughly 8.6% of which show up once; roughly a sixth is in the top ten. The sequencing here drew on PBMCs, taken more than 40 days after the first yellow fever vaccination. The receptors derive from a man aged 18 to 30 who received the YFV17D yellow fever vaccine.

Only a few counts were recorded for this clonotype. V usage is TRBV2 and J usage is TRBJ2-3; no clear D. The germline V gene has CDR1 SNHLY and CDR2 FYNNEI. Trimming took off 5 bases at V and 2 bases at J, with 20 bases between the two ends. This CDR3 contains 17 residues. The CDR3 coding sequence is TGTGCCAGCAGTACTCAGGACCCCGATCCTCTCACAGATACGCAGTATTTT. Its protein is CASSTQDPDPLTDTQYF.

This clonotype was counted a few times. The V gene is TRBV24-1, the J gene TRBJ2-5; D gene uncertain. Trimming stripped 1 base from V and 5 bases from J, with 10 bases between. The germline V gene has CDR1 KGHDR and CDR2 SFDVKD. The CDR3 spans 14 residues. CDR3 sequence reads: CATSDFETPETQYF. DNA for the CDR3: TGTGCCACCAGTGATTTTGAGACACCCGAGACCCAGTACTTC.

This clonotype was counted a few times. The rearrangement uses TRBV6-5 and TRBJ1-2, with a weak D call TRBD1 (6 bases). CDR3 length equals 14 residues. V was pared by 0 bases and J by 8 bases, with 13 bases between. The germline gives CDR1 MNHEY, CDR2 SVGAGI. CDR3 nucleotides: TGTGCCAGCAGTTACTCGAGCCGGGGGCAAGGCTACACCTTC. It translates to CASSYSSRGQGYTF.

This clonotype appeared many times. The chain recombines TRBV29-1 with TRBJ1-2, with D unresolved. Per germline, CDR1 SQVTM and CDR2 ANQGSEA. CDR3 length: 12 residues. Trimming took off 0 bases at V and 9 bases at J, with 11 bases between the two ends. As DNA, the CDR3 is TGCAGCGTTGAAGAGGTCGTCAGGAGCTACACCTTC. Translating it yields CSVEEVVRSYTF.

The gene calls are TRBV2 and TRBJ2-4, with TRBD2 matching 8 bases. This CDR3 spans 15 amino acids. Germline values: CDR1 SNHLY, CDR2 FYNNEI. The V gene end was trimmed by 6 bases and the J gene end by 9 bases; junction bases not matched to a gene: 13. This CDR3 reads CASRTGTSAGGIQYF. The CDR3 DNA sequence: TGTGCCAGCAGGACCGGGACCTCCGCGGGGGGCATTCAGTACTTC.

This clonotype was recorded a few times. J is TRBJ2-5 and V is TRBV7-9; the D gene is possibly TRBD1 (7 bases). The germline CDR1 and CDR2 sequences are SEHNR and FQNEAQ (reference sequence). This CDR3 region has 12 residues. The CDR3 DNA reads as TGTGTCGCGGAGGGGGCGTCGGAGACCCAGTACTTC. Translated: CVAEGASETQYF.

This sequence joins TRBV24-1 and TRBJ2-1; 7 nucleotides match TRBD1. The CDR3 spans 16 residues. The V gene's germline CDR1 is KGHDR and CDR2 SFDVKD. Trimming removed 4 bases from V and 5 bases from J; junction bases left unmatched: 10. The CDR3 bases are TGTGCCACCAGTGAATCGACAGGGTGGTTGGACAATGAGCAGTTCTTC. This sequence encodes CATSESTGWLDNEQFF.

V gene TRBV12-5 combines with J gene TRBJ1-5; D ambiguous. The V end lost 3 bases, the J end lost 7 bases, and 10 bases lay between the germline ends. Per germline, CDR1 LGHNT and CDR2 FRNRAP. CDR3 length: 13 residues. CDR3 nucleotides: TGTGCTAGTGGTTTCCCTACGCCACAGCCCCAGCATTTT. It yields the protein CASGFPTPQPQHF.

The J gene is TRBJ2-5, the V gene TRBV5-1; the match to TRBD1 covers 10 bases. CDR3 size: 15 residues. The junction had 6 bases not matched to a gene; V was cut back by 6 bases and J by 1 base. Germline V gene sequence: CDR1 SGHRS, CDR2 YFSETQ. As DNA, the CDR3 is TGCGCCAGCAAAGGGACAGGGGCTTCCCAAGAGACCCAGTACTTC. This translates into CASKGTGASQETQYF.

This clonotype turned up a few times. The chain employs TRBV20-1 and TRBJ2-5; 7 nucleotides align to TRBD2. The V gene end was trimmed by 3 bases and the J gene end by 5 bases; junction bases not matched to a gene: 9. Germline V gene data show CDR1 as DFQATT and CDR2 as SNEGSKA (reference sequence). The CDR3 is 14 amino acids. The CDR3, as DNA: TGCAGTGCTAGTGTTTGGCTAGCGGAGGAGACCCAGTACTTC. Translation gives CSASVWLAEETQYF.

This clonotype was observed a few times. The rearrangement uses TRBV7-2 and TRBJ2-1; 12 positions match TRBD2. This CDR3 region has 14 residues. Germline assignment: CDR1 SGHTA and CDR2 FQGNSA. Trimming took 7 bases from V and 7 from J; bases not matched to a gene: 5. CDR3 sequence (DNA): TGTGCCAGCATCCTAGCGGGGGGGCGTAATGAGCAGTTCTTC. It is translated as CASILAGGRNEQFF.

CDR3: CASSDPNSYEQYF. In DNA, the CDR3 is TGTGCCAGCTCGGACCCAAACTCCTACGAGCAGTACTTC. V gene TRBV18 combines with J gene TRBJ2-7, with D unresolved. V was clipped by 6 bases and J by 0 bases, with 9 bases between them. CDR3 size: 13 residues. CDR1 and CDR2 from the germline V gene are KGHSH and LQKENI. The full variable domain, its missing parts supplied by reference TRBV18 and TRBJ2-7, is NAGVMQNPRHLVRRRGQEARLRCSPMKGHSHVYWYRQLPEEGLKFMVYLQKENIIDESGMPKERFSAEFPKEGPSILRIQQVVRGDSAAYFCASSDPNSYEQYFGPGTRLTVT.

This chain links TRBV6-1 with TRBJ2-7; D might be TRBD1 or TRBD2, each matching 7 bases. Germline V gene data show CDR1 as MNHNS and CDR2 as SASEGT. The CDR3 contains 14 residues. V gave up 6 bases and J gave up 3 bases, with 15 bases separating them. CDR3 loop: CASRRGGQLYEQYV. CDR3 nucleotides: TGTGCCAGCAGGCGCGGGGGACAGCTCTACGAGCAGTACGTC.

In this sample, this clonotype turned up a few times. V usage is TRBV20-1 and J usage is TRBJ1-1, with D possibly being TRBD1 (5 bases). This CDR3 spans 13 amino acids. Deletions cut 6 bases from V and 3 bases from J, with 14 bases between. Germline CDR1 is DFQATT and CDR2 is SNEGSKA (reference sequence). The DNA of the CDR3 is TGCAGTGCGGACTCAAGCAGGGACACTGAAGCTTTCTTT. Protein: CSADSSRDTEAFF.

This clonotype appeared a few times. This chain joins TRBV5-1 and TRBJ2-5; tentative D call: TRBD1 (5 bases). This CDR3 region has 15 residues. Per germline, CDR1 SGHRS and CDR2 YFSETQ. Trimming cost V 0 bases and J 2 bases, with 11 bases left between them. CDR3 nucleotide sequence: TGCGCCAGCAGCTTGGGCGACAGCCATCAAGAGACCCAGTACTTC. Amino acid sequence: CASSLGDSHQETQYF.

In its sample, this clonotype was seen a few times. This sequence joins TRBV20-1 and TRBJ1-3; no firm D call. There are 13 residues in the CDR3. Trimming removed 6 bases at V and 2 bases at J, with 11 bases between. Per germline, CDR1 DFQATT and CDR2 SNEGSKA (reference sequence). This chain's CDR3 is CSASVGAGNTIYF. The CDR3 DNA is TGCAGTGCCAGTGTCGGGGCTGGAAACACCATATATTTT.

The rearrangement uses TRBV11-2 and TRBJ2-7; D may be TRBD1 (6 bases). Trimming shortened V by 5 bases and J by 3 bases, and 23 bases separated the two germline ends. CDR1 is SGHAT, CDR2 FQNNGV, per germline. The CDR3 contains 17 residues. The CDR3 here is CASSGGARDKHLYEQYF. In DNA, the CDR3 is TGTGCCAGCAGCGGTGGGGCCCGGGACAAGCATCTCTACGAGCAGTACTTC. Full variable domain (rest looked up from reference TRBV11-2 and TRBJ2-7): EAGVAQSPRYKIIEKRQSVAFWCNPISGHATLYWYQQILGQGPKLLIQFQNNGVVDDSQLPKDRFSAERLKGVDSTLKIQPAKLEDSAVYLCASSGGARDKHLYEQYFGPGTRLTVT.